What follows are 13 T cell receptor delta chains derived from one specimen sequenced in a study of γδ T cells in repeated Plasmodium falciparum infection. Vgamma9/Vdelta2+ and Vdelta2-negative gammadelta T cells were flow-sorted from PBMC for bulk sequencing. TCRdb re-called the multiplex PCR reads via CATT. The data contain 90,000 or so delta-chain clones, over 0.75% of them singletons. The sample taken for sequencing was gamma-delta T cells from blood. The receptor set was obtained from a pool of human donors (malaria-infected and uninfected, not separated).

To note about this clone: TCRdb assigns this DNA the protein of a much larger clone, which departs from its translation at residue 12; this likely reflects a read error, and the protein shown comes from translating the DNA. For the V gene the call is TRDV2; the J gene has no call. The CDR3 totals 14 residues. Germline V gene lookup returns CDR1 GEAIGNYY and CDR2 EKD. DNA of the CDR3: TGTGCCTGTGACGCTATTTCGTACACCGATAAACACATCTTT. This translates into CACDAISYTDKHIF.

Ten or more counts support this clone. The protein recorded in TCRdb matches a much larger clone and deviates from this DNA's translation at residue 13, suggesting a read error; the protein here is obtained by translating the DNA. CDR3 sequence: CACDTLFTGGYAPWDTRQMFF. The CDR3, as DNA: TGTGCCTGTGACACCTTGTTTACTGGGGGATACGCGCCCTGGGACACCCGACAGATGTTTTTC. The rearrangement links TRDV2 to TRDJ3; 13 bases match TRDD3. The J gene, absent from TCRdb, was called here by matching the DNA to germline. V lost 0 bases to trimming and J lost 2 bases; unmatched junction nucleotides: 9. The germline CDR1 and CDR2 sequences are GEAIGNYY and EKD. This CDR3 is 21 amino acids long.

This clone was seen more than once but under ten times. TCRdb's entry gives the protein of a much larger clone, which mismatches this DNA's translation at residue 3, likely from a read error; the protein reported here is translated from the DNA. The rearrangement uses TRDV2 and TRDJ1; 8 nucleotides line up with TRDD3. TCRdb is silent on the J gene; assignment here came from matching the DNA to germline. CDR1 and CDR2 from the germline V gene are GEAIGNYY and EKD. CDR3 size: 19 residues. The CDR3 region is CARDTGGWGYPSYTDKLIF. CDR3 nucleotide sequence: TGTGCCCGTGACACCGGGGGCTGGGGATACCCTTCGTACACCGATAAACTCATCTTT.

At least ten counts were recorded for this clone. With a far larger clone one base away, a read error is the likely cause. Additional DNA sequences in this sample encode the identical CDR3. J is TRDJ1 and V is TRDV2, with 10 bases lining up with TRDD3. CDR3 size: 16 residues. From germline, CDR1 is GEAIGNYY and CDR2 EKD. The junction had 9 bases not matched to a gene; V was cut back by 1 base and J by 5 bases. CDR3 coding DNA: TGTGCCTGTGACACAAGTCGGGGGATACGAGATGATAAACTCATCTTT. Its translation is CACDTSRGIRDDKLIF.

Concerning this clone itself: The protein in TCRdb stems from a much larger clone and differs at residue 5 from this DNA's translation, likely a read error; here the protein is translated from the DNA. Other DNA sequences in this sample translate to the same CDR3. V is TRDV2 and J is TRDJ1; D call uncertain. TCRdb supplies no J gene; here it was assigned by aligning the nucleotide sequence to germline. V lost 2 bases, J lost 0 bases, and 15 bases lay in between. Germline CDR1 is GEAIGNYY and CDR2 is EKD. The length of the CDR3 is 16 residues. The CDR3 loop is CACDSVGDAYTDKLIF. CDR3 coding DNA: TGTGCCTGTGACAGCGTCGGAGACGCGTACACCGATAAACTCATCTTT.

A few counts support this clone. It differs at one base from a far larger clone, so likely a read error. The gene calls are TRDV1 and TRDJ1, with 7 bases identical to TRDD3. The J gene was not available in TCRdb and was assigned here by matching the DNA to germline segments. Trimming took 3 bases from V and 3 from J; bases not matched to a gene: 22. Germline CDR1 reads TSWWSYY; CDR2 reads QGS. The CDR3 has 20 residues. DNA for the CDR3: TGTGCTCTTGGGGAGTGGGGGAGGTCCTGGGCCCGACTCAGAGCCGATAAACTCATCTTT. This encodes CALGEWGRSWARLRADKLIF.

This clone showed up just a few times. The protein held in TCRdb is that of a much larger clone and does not match this DNA's translation at residue 11, likely because of a read error; the protein shown is translated from the DNA. The chain uses TRDV1 and TRDJ1, with TRDD3 as a possible D gene (6 bases). No J gene is reported in TCRdb; it was inferred here by comparing the DNA with germline. V lost 1 base and J lost 0, with 36 bases in between. CDR3 length: 24 residues. Germline lookup yields CDR1 TSWWSYY and CDR2 QGS. In DNA, the CDR3 is TGTGCTCTTGGGGAACGCTCCCACGTCAGGAGTGGGCTGGGGCAATTTCCCTACACCGATAAACTCATCTTT. This translates into CALGERSHVRSGLGQFPYTDKLIF.

This clone has more than one count but fewer than ten. A far larger clone lies a single base away; this is likely a read error. Other DNA sequences within the sample encode an identical CDR3. The gene calls are TRDV1 and TRDJ1; TRDD3 aligns across 11 bases. The J gene, not given by TCRdb, was assigned here from a germline match of the nucleotide sequence. CDR3 size: 19 residues. V trimming: 8 bases; J trimming: 1 base; junction bases outside the gene matches: 18. Germline CDR1 is TSWWSYY and CDR2 is QGS. DNA for the CDR3: TGTGCTCTTTCCTTGAGGCCCTCTTACTGGGGGATAGGCACCGATAAACTCATCTTT. Its translation is CALSLRPSYWGIGTDKLIF.

On this clone itself: TCRdb's protein, taken from a much larger clone, differs from this DNA's translation at residue 3, likely owing to a read error; the protein displayed comes from the DNA. This chain uses TRDV1 with TRDJ1; D might be TRDD3 (6 bases). The J gene, left out of TCRdb, was set here by checking the DNA against germline. Germline-derived CDR1 and CDR2 are TSWWSYY and QGS. The CDR3 runs 12 residues. Here the CDR3 reads CAPGEPAHKLIF. The CDR3 nucleotides are TGTGCTCCTGGGGAACCAGCGCATAAACTCATCTTT.

To note about this clone: TCRdb attributes to this sequence the protein of a much larger clone, which differs from the DNA translation at residue 17; a read error is likely, and the protein displayed is translated from the DNA. The V gene is TRDV1, the J gene TRDJ1, with 8 bases identical to TRDD3. CDR3 length equals 20 residues. Germline V gene data show CDR1 as TSWWSYY and CDR2 as QGS. The CDR3 sequence is CALGNPRGYWGEKYTDRLIF. Here the CDR3 DNA reads TGTGCTCTTGGGAACCCAAGGGGTTACTGGGGGGAAAAGTACACCGATAGACTCATCTTT.

This clone was counted ten times or more. This DNA translates differently at residue 5 from the TCRdb protein, which is that of a much larger clone; a read error is likely, and the protein shown is the DNA's own translation. The chain has TRDV2 and TRDJ1; a weak D match, TRDD2 (9 bases). Assignment of the J gene here rests on matching the DNA to germline, because TCRdb gives none. Germline CDR1 and CDR2: GEAIGNYY and EKD. The CDR3 is made up of 24 amino acids. The V end was cut by 3 bases, the J end by 1 base, with 41 bases between. The CDR3 region has the DNA TGTGCCTGTGACGCCGTGAAGCTCGGCCTTCCTACAGGAACTGGGGGTTCTCTCACCGATAAACTCATCTTT. Translation: CACDAVKLGLPTGTGGSLTDKLIF.

This clone has a count of ten or more. Compared with germline, one end of the junction differs, possibly owing to a read error. Other DNA sequences in this sample translate to the same CDR3. The chain joins TRDV1 to TRDJ1; D uncertain. Germline lookup yields CDR1 TSWWSYY and CDR2 QGS. There are 19 residues in the CDR3. The CDR3 protein is CALGEFRPRWVRYTDKLIF. DNA of the CDR3: TGTGCTCTTGGGGAATTCCGCCCTAGATGGGTTCGGTACACTGATAAACTCATCTTT.

Remarks on this clone: A far larger clone lies a single base away; this is likely a read error. Distinct nucleotide sequences in the sample also encode this CDR3. The chain links TRDV1 to TRDJ1, with TRDD2 as a possible D gene (5 bases). TCRdb gives no J gene; it was assigned here by matching the DNA to germline. CDR3 size: 21 residues. Deletions cut 0 bases from V and 0 bases from J, with 26 bases between. Germline values: CDR1 TSWWSYY, CDR2 QGS. The CDR3 nucleotides are TGTGCTCTTGGGGAACTACTATTCGCCTACGTTGTCCCGCAGTACACCGATAAACTCATCTTT. The encoded protein is CALGELLFAYVVPQYTDKLIF.